This record covers a single TCR beta chain. Its antigen remains unidentified. Germline CDR1 reads DFQATT; CDR2 reads SNEGSKA (reference sequence). This CDR3 comprises 13 residues. V lost 6 bases to trimming and J lost 6 bases, with 15 bases between them. TCRdb ran MiXCR on the 5' RACE reads and lists one entry per CDR3 protein. The data show around 610,000 distinct CDR3 sequences, roughly 12% seen once. The sample comes from a study of T cells after yellow fever vaccination. Study-level background: Fractions with few cells were prepared using SMART-Seq v4 Ultra Low Input.

Regarding the study as a whole: Some clonotypes, a small share, were shared between CD4 and CD8 compartments.

Sequenced here: PBMCs, sampled on the day of the yellow fever booster vaccination. V usage is TRBV20-1 and J usage is TRBJ2-1; no reliable D call. The sequence was obtained from a man aged 30 to 39 who received the YFV17D yellow fever vaccine. CDR3 sequence: CSATGLNINEQFF. The CDR3 region has the DNA TGCAGTGCCACCGGGCTCAATATCAATGAGCAGTTCTTC.